A selection of T cell receptor beta chains follows, all from one sample in a study of T cell changes during pregnancy in multiple sclerosis. Clones were read by immunoSEQ multiplex PCR, and TCRdb kept only the in-frame ones, dropping some. The table shows 55,000 to 80,000 clones, with 90% occurring only once. This material consisted of peripheral blood, taken after pregnancy. The receptor set was obtained from a female donor in good health, enrolled as a control in a pregnancy study. CDR3s include the opening cysteine and the closing phenylalanine or tryptophan.

TRBV19	TRBJ1-4	CASSILQGLGEKLFF
TRBV5-1	TRBJ2-3	CASSQGQVGDTQYF
TRBV6-6	TRBJ2-3	CASSIGQEYTQYF
TRBV10-3	TRBJ1-2	CAISDPANHGGSYGYTF
TRBV5-6	TRBJ2-5	CASSTPSGETQYF
TRBV27	TRBJ2-7	CASSLIGTGVHEQYF
TRBV27	TRBJ2-3	CASSFRRGAGTDTQYF
TRBV6-1	TRBJ2-7	CASSPGGLVPYEQYF
TRBV30	TRBJ1-4	CACPGRSGGTNEKLFF
TRBV29-1	TRBJ2-2	CSVEEGREGTGELFF
TRBV29-1	TRBJ2-5	CSVWGEETQYF
TRBV29-1	TRBJ1-2	CSVKRQGDGYTF
TRBV6-6	TRBJ2-1	CASRGQGASNEQFF
TRBV6-6	TRBJ1-6	CASRDTGESSPLHF
TRBV7-6	TRBJ2-7	CASSNTGFDEQYF
TRBV30	TRBJ2-7	CAWKRLAGYYEQYF
TRBV6-4	TRBJ2-1	CASSSGGGGNEQFF
TRBV19	TRBJ1-1	CASSITGGNTEAFF
TRBV25-1	TRBJ2-5	CASSEGGLIRETQYF
TRBV11-3	TRBJ1-1	CASSPGDRPLGDTEAFF
TRBV11-3	TRBJ2-7	CASRPGTGGSEQYF
TRBV5-3	TRBJ2-7	CARSSVCGYEQYF
TRBV5-1	TRBJ1-1	CASSLDGTEAFF
TRBV2	TRBJ2-1	CASSENLQQFF
TRBV5-4	TRBJ1-2	CASSLQGVGGYTF
TRBV2	TRBJ1-1	CASSEAGTGEGAFF
TRBV25-1	TRBJ2-1	CASSESEVGNEQFF
TRBV13	TRBJ2-2	CASSLEENGDTGELFF
TRBV29-1	TRBJ1-2	CSVEEDSPIGYTF
TRBV13	TRBJ1-1	CASSRRDTNTEAFF
TRBV30	TRBJ2-2	CAWSVSGVGAGELFF
TRBV7-2	TRBJ2-7	CASSRTSGVIYEQYF
TRBV19	TRBJ2-7	CASSIGSNYEQYF
TRBV6-5	TRBJ2-2	CASSYSMGPNTGELFF
TRBV5-1	TRBJ2-1	CASSLAGTSADEQFF
TRBV6-5	TRBJ2-3	CASSYSSTDTQYF
TRBV29-1	TRBJ1-2	CSVLQGGYGYTF
TRBV6-1	TRBJ1-6	CASRRDYNSPLHF
TRBV30	TRBJ1-2	CAWSVSRSLYGYTF
TRBV4-3	TRBJ2-7	CASSQVGGDSYEQYF
TRBV7-9	TRBJ2-7	CASSSTSAYYEQYF
TRBV6-5	TRBJ2-1	CASRLAGGPNEQFF
TRBV7-2	TRBJ2-1	CASSFFGGRVGNEQFF
TRBV11-2	TRBJ2-3	CASSLGTSGSFTDTQYF
TRBV10-1	TRBJ2-3	CASSESPVTSTDTQYF
TRBV5-1	TRBJ2-1	CASSYTSGRADNEQFF
TRBV10-1	TRBJ1-1	CASREGRQTEAFF
TRBV30	TRBJ1-5	CAWSKGFGNQPQHF
TRBV5-6	TRBJ2-7	CASSFGTSGRAGYEQYF
TRBV5-4	TRBJ2-3	CASSVGTATDTQYF
TRBV27	TRBJ2-7	CASSFVQRGEQYF
TRBV18	TRBJ1-3	CASSSDSSSGNTIYF
TRBV9	TRBJ2-3	CASGEASGALTDTQYF
TRBV9	TRBJ2-2	CASSVNEAGGPYTGELFF
TRBV13	TRBJ2-5	CASSLRSGGPNLETQYF
TRBV6-5	TRBJ2-2	CASNPAGIGGELFF
TRBV6-5	TRBJ2-3	CASSSVLADTQYF
TRBV19	TRBJ1-2	CASSDPGQGPFYGYTF
TRBV7-9	TRBJ2-1	CASSLRLGEQFF
TRBV29-1	TRBJ2-7	CSVERGYEQYF